This T cell receptor (beta chain) was documented in a study of cytomegalovirus exposure and HLA in healthy donors. The V end lost 0 bases, the J end lost 7 bases, and 18 bases lay between the germline ends. This CDR3 is 16 amino acids long. The V gene's germline CDR1 is LNHNV and CDR2 YYDKDF (reference sequence). This clone has more than one count but fewer than ten. 60 Vbeta and 13 Jbeta primers were used in PCR. Produced via immunoSEQ multiplex PCR; TCRdb's table is partial and in-frame only. Counted here are under 200,000 clones, roughly three quarters occurring once; the ten biggest clones make up 7.4%.

This clonotype was obtained from a male donor in good health and CMV-seropositive. This chain uses TRBV15 with TRBJ1-2; D is perhaps TRBD1 (6 bases). Sequenced material: PBMCs. CDR3 coding DNA: TGTGCCACCAGCAGAGATCTTCCCTCGGGGGGCGGTGGCTACACCTTC. This codes for CATSRDLPSGGGGYTF.